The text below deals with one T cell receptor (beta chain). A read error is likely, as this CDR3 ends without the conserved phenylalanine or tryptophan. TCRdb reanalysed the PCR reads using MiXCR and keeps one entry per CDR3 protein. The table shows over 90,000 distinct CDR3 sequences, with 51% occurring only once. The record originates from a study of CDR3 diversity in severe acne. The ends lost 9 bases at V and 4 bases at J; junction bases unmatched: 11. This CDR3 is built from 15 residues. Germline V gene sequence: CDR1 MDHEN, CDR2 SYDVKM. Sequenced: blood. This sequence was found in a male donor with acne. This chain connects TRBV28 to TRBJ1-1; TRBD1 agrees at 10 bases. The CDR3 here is CASMDRGAKGTEAFC. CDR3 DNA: TGTGCCAGTATGGACAGGGGGGCAAAGGGCACTGAAGCTTTCTGT.